The 21 T cell receptor beta chains reported below all come from one sample, sequenced in a study of beta chain features in type 1 diabetes. Expressed TCRB transcripts were sequenced after all isolated RNA was converted to cDNA. Only in-frame clones appear in the TCRdb table, and some are missing; sequencing was by immunoSEQ multiplex PCR. The table includes fewer than 500,000 clones, roughly 13% detected once. What was sequenced was naive CD4+ T cells from blood. These receptors came from a man younger than 40 in good health.

This clone was seen a few times. The chain carries TRBV6-1 and TRBJ2-3; D possibly corresponds to TRBD1 (5 bases). Trimming removed 0 bases at V and 4 bases at J, with 11 bases between. Germline CDR1 reads MNHNS; CDR2 reads SASEGT. CDR3 length: 15 residues. The CDR3 nucleotides are TGTGCCAGCAGTGAAGCCGCGACAGTAGCAGATACGCAGTATTTT. Translation: CASSEAATVADTQYF.

This chain links TRBV7-9 with TRBJ1-5; TRBD1 agrees at 8 bases. Germline lookup yields CDR1 SEHNR and CDR2 FQNEAQ (reference sequence). The CDR3 runs to 15 residues. V shed 5 bases and J 7 bases; nucleotides not matched to a gene: 10. In nucleotides, the CDR3 is TGTGCCAGCAGCCTAGGACAGGGTTGGGACCAGCCCCAGCATTTT. This encodes CASSLGQGWDQPQHF. The entire variable domain, with the rest obtained from reference TRBV7-9 and TRBJ1-5, is as follows: DTGVSQNPRHKITKRGQNVTFRCDPISEHNRLYWYRQTLGQGPEFLTYFQNEAQLEKSRLLSDRFSAERPKGSFSTLEIQRTEQGDSAMYLCASSLGQGWDQPQHFGDGTRLSIL.

The J gene is TRBJ2-7, the V gene TRBV6-1; no reliable D call. CDR3 length equals 16 residues. Germline V lookup: CDR1 MNHNS, CDR2 SASEGT. V was trimmed by 3 bases and J by 3 bases, leaving 18 bases between them. CDR3 sequence (DNA): TGTGCCAGCAGTGATTACGGCGGACCAGACTTCTACGAGCAGTACGTC. This sequence encodes CASSDYGGPDFYEQYV.

The gene calls are TRBV5-4 and TRBJ1-2, with D unclear. This CDR3 is 12 amino acids long. Germline loops: CDR1 SGHNT, CDR2 YYREEE (reference sequence). Trimming took off 3 bases at V and 2 bases at J, with 5 bases between the two ends. As DNA, the CDR3 is TGTGCCAGCAGCTCTGACAACTATGGCTACACCTTC. It specifies CASSSDNYGYTF.

This rearrangement joins TRBV29-1 to TRBJ2-3, with TRBD2 matching 7 bases. V was clipped by 7 bases and J by 0 bases; unmatched bases: 4. The germline CDR1 and CDR2 sequences are SQVTM and ANQGSEA. This CDR3 region has 13 residues. The DNA for the CDR3 is TGCAGCGATATTAGCGGGAGCACAGATACGCAGTATTTT. Protein sequence: CSDISGSTDTQYF.

This clone has just a few counts. The chain combines TRBV11-2 with TRBJ2-7; D call uncertain. CDR3 length equals 15 residues. CDR1 and CDR2 (germline): SGHAT, FQNNGV. Between the trimmed V and J ends, which lost 3 bases and 2 bases, there was a span of 14 bases. The CDR3 is CASSFISTLTYEQYV. CDR3 coding DNA: TGTGCCAGCAGCTTTATTAGTACGTTAACCTACGAGCAGTACGTC.

A few counts support this clone. This sequence joins TRBV7-3 and TRBJ2-1; 7 positions agree with TRBD2. CDR3 length equals 13 residues. Germline V CDR1 and CDR2: SGHTA, FQGTGA. V dropped 4 bases and J dropped 9; count of bases not matched to a gene: 6. CDR3 protein: CASSSPGTIEQFF. The CDR3 coding sequence is TGTGCCAGCAGCTCACCGGGGACTATTGAGCAGTTCTTC.

The CDR3 region is CASSAHSSTSTDTQYF. As DNA, the CDR3 is TGTGCCAGCAGCGCACACTCTTCTACCAGCACAGATACGCAGTATTTT. V usage is TRBV9 and J usage is TRBJ2-3; D unresolved. V dropped 3 bases and J dropped 0 bases, with 14 bases sitting between them. CDR3 length: 16 amino acids. Per the germline V gene, CDR1 is SGDLS and CDR2 is YYNGEE.

This clone was detected only a few times. The chain employs TRBV30 and TRBJ2-5; perhaps TRBD2 as D (6 bases). Germline CDR1 reads GTSNPN; CDR2 reads SVGIG (reference sequence). Trimming pared 7 bases from V and 1 base from J, leaving 13 bases between. This CDR3 spans 13 amino acids. CDR3 region: CASDREFQETQYF. The CDR3 nucleotides read TGTGCCTCCGATCGGGAGTTCCAAGAGACCCAGTACTTC.

The gene calls are TRBV23-1 and TRBJ2-5, with 12 positions matching TRBD1. TRBV23-1 belongs to the ORF category, with a function that is uncertain. CDR3 length: 18 amino acids. The ends lost 0 bases at V and 5 bases at J; junction bases unmatched: 10. CDR3: CASSQSARGQGASETQYF. Written as DNA, the CDR3 is TGCGCCAGCAGTCAATCCGCGAGGGGACAGGGGGCCTCGGAGACCCAGTACTTC.

This clone was observed a handful of times. The chain has TRBV5-1 and TRBJ2-3; tentative D call: TRBD1 (5 bases). V shed 3 bases and J shed 0 bases, with 14 bases lying between them. Germline assignment: CDR1 SGHRS and CDR2 YFSETQ. The CDR3 runs 16 residues. This CDR3 is CASSSTDISSTDTQYF. The DNA of the CDR3 is TGCGCCAGCAGCTCCACGGACATCTCTAGCACAGATACGCAGTATTTT. Looking up the rest from reference TRBV5-1 and TRBJ2-3 gives the full variable domain: KAGVTQTPRYLIKTRGQQVTLSCSPISGHRSVSWYQQTPGQGLQFLFEYFSETQRNKGNFPGRFSGRQFSNSRSEMNVSTLELGDSALYLCASSSTDISSTDTQYFGPGTRLTVL.

This clone turned up a few times. Different DNA sequences within this sample yield the same CDR3. The V gene is TRBV15, the J gene TRBJ2-7; D remains unclear. Germline CDR1 reads LNHNV; CDR2 reads YYDKDF (reference sequence). Trimming pared 0 bases from V and 4 bases from J, leaving 4 bases between. CDR3 length: 12 amino acids. The CDR3 is CATSRDRYEQYV. Written as DNA, the CDR3 is TGTGCCACCAGCAGAGACCGATACGAGCAGTACGTC.

The chain uses TRBV2 and TRBJ2-3, with D possibly TRBD2 on 6 matching bases. The CDR3 covers 14 residues. Germline values: CDR1 SNHLY, CDR2 FYNNEI. V lost 8 bases and J 2 bases, leaving 14 bases between the germline ends. The CDR3 DNA is TGTGCCAGCTCCAGTTCGGGACTCACAGATACGCAGTATTTT. The encoded protein is CASSSSGLTDTQYF.

This clone has more than one count but fewer than ten. An end of the junction differs from the germline gene, which may be a read error. The rearrangement uses TRBV19 and TRBJ2-3; 7 bases map to TRBD1. The CDR3 runs 15 residues. Germline V lookup: CDR1 LNHDA, CDR2 SQIVND (reference sequence). In DNA, the CDR3 is TGTGCCAGTAGAATAGGGACAGTCAGCACAGATACGCAGTATTTT. Translating gives CASRIGTVSTDTQYF.

This clone showed up just a few times. The V gene is TRBV7-2, the J gene TRBJ2-5; the D is unclear. Germline CDR1 SGHTA, CDR2 FQGNSA. This CDR3 region has 14 residues. Trimming left V 3 bases short and J 4 bases short, with 12 bases between. Here the CDR3 reads CASSFSRSAETQYF. CDR3 nucleotide sequence: TGTGCCAGCAGCTTTTCAAGGTCGGCAGAGACCCAGTACTTC.

The rearrangement joins TRBV27 to TRBJ2-1, with 8 bases fitting TRBD2. Germline CDR1 MNHEY, CDR2 SMNVEV (reference sequence). V was pared by 2 bases and J by 6 bases, with 6 bases of the junction left unmatched. CDR3 length: 15 residues. The CDR3: CASSLAGGGGNEQFF. The CDR3 DNA sequence: TGTGCCAGCAGTTTAGCGGGAGGCGGGGGCAATGAGCAGTTCTTC.

This clone was picked up a small number of times. J is TRBJ2-3 and V is TRBV5-4; TRBD2 might be the D (6 bases). The CDR3 contains 14 residues. Trimming removed 0 bases at V and 6 bases at J, with 11 bases between. Germline CDR1 SGHNT, CDR2 YYREEE (reference sequence). CDR3 DNA sequence: TGTGCCAGCAGCTTGGAGCCGGGGGTCGATACGCAGTATTTT. Its protein is CASSLEPGVDTQYF.

This clone turned up a few times. The chain is built from TRBV4-1 and TRBJ2-7; D not resolved. Trimming took off 3 bases at V and 1 base at J, with 13 bases between the two ends. The CDR3 spans 15 residues. Germline V gene sequence: CDR1 MGHRA, CDR2 YSYEKL. CDR3 nucleotide sequence: TGCGCCAGCAGCCATGGGCGCCAACGGTCCTACGAGCAGTACTTC. It is translated as CASSHGRQRSYEQYF.

The chain recombines TRBV7-9 with TRBJ1-4, with D perhaps TRBD1 (5 bases). Trimming pared 7 bases from V and 2 bases from J, leaving 14 bases between. The V gene's germline CDR1 is SEHNR and CDR2 FQNEAQ (reference sequence). This CDR3 is 15 amino acids long. The CDR3 loop reads CASTAAGFTNEKLFF. The CDR3 DNA sequence: TGTGCCAGCACGGCCGCAGGGTTCACTAATGAAAAACTGTTTTTT.

There are a few counts of this clone. The chain couples TRBV30 to TRBJ2-3; D is possibly TRBD1 (5 bases). The CDR3 has 10 residues. The V gene's germline CDR1 is GTSNPN and CDR2 SVGIG (reference sequence). This CDR3 reads CAQGRVAQYF. The CDR3, as DNA: TGTGCTCAAGGCAGGGTGGCGCAGTATTTT. Together with reference TRBV30 and TRBJ2-3, the CDR3 gives the full variable domain: SQTIHQWPATLVQPVGSPLSLECTVEGTSNPNLYWYRQAAGRGLQLLFYSVGIGQISSEVPQNLSASRPQDRQFILSSKKLLLSDSGFYLCAQGRVAQYFGPGTRLTVL.

This clone appeared a few times. The J gene is TRBJ2-7, the V gene TRBV5-1, with a weak D call TRBD2 (5 bases). The CDR3 is made up of 16 amino acids. CDR1 is SGHRS and CDR2 is YFSETQ in the germline V gene. V was pared by 1 base and J by 1 base, with 15 bases between. CDR3 sequence: CASSLSGDAMSYEQYF. The CDR3 nucleotides read TGCGCCAGCAGCTTGAGCGGTGACGCGATGTCCTACGAGCAGTACTTC.